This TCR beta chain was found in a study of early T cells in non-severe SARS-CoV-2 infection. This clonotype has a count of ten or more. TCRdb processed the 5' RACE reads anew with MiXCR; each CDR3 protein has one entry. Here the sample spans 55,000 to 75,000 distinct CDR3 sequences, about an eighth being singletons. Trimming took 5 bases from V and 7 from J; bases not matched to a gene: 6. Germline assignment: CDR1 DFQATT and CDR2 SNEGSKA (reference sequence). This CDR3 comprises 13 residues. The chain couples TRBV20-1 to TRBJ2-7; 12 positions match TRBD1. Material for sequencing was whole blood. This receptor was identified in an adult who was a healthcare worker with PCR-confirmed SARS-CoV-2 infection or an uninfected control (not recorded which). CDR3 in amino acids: CSALGQGAREQYF. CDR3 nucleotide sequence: TGCAGTGCTCTGGGACAGGGGGCGAGGGAGCAGTACTTC.